This T cell receptor (beta chain) was sequenced during a study of shared clonotypes between healthy human individuals. Study-wide results and limits: Limited genetic and exposure-history diversity came from having few donors. When naive CD4 clonotypes were compared across a few donors, approximately 4.9% were shared. Estimated richness values were generally larger in naive subsets than in memory subsets. An effect of sequencing depth on clonotype sharing among donors was expected.

TCRdb keeps only in-frame clones here, not all; method: immunoSEQ multiplex PCR. The sample has roughly 600,000 clones, roughly 98% seen once. This CDR3 has 11 amino acids. From germline, CDR1 is DFQATT and CDR2 SNEGSKA (reference sequence). V was trimmed by 7 bases and J by 3 bases, leaving 6 bases between them. In regard to this clone: Its target is not known.

Naive CD8 cells lacked CD45RO, underwent positive selection for CCR7 and left out terminally differentiated effector memory CD45RA+ cells. The sequence was collected from a man aged 25 to 40 in good health. The sequenced sample was naive CD8+ T cells sorted from blood. This chain joins TRBV20-1 and TRBJ2-2; D call uncertain. For the CDR3, the DNA is TGCAGTGGGGTCGACACCGGGGAGCTGTTTTTT. Its protein product is CSGVDTGELFF.